Each of the 23 T cell receptor beta chains below was sequenced from the same sample in a study of blood T cell repertoires in COVID-19. The table came from immunoSEQ multiplex PCR; TCRdb's copy has only in-frame clones and leaves some out. This sample carries some 250,000 clones, approximately 77% of them seen once, and the ten largest clones take about 3.4%. The sequencing input was peripheral blood. The receptor source for this set is a woman aged 18-35 years with acute or convalescent COVID-19.

The genes are TRBV24-1 and TRBJ2-2; no reliable D call. Germline V gives CDR1 KGHDR, CDR2 SFDVKD. Trimming left V 0 bases short and J 5 bases short, with 3 bases between. CDR3 length equals 13 residues. The CDR3 DNA reads as TGTGCCACCAGTGATTTGCCGACCGGGGAGCTGTTTTTT. Its translation is CATSDLPTGELFF.

The chain couples TRBV7-9 to TRBJ2-5; 10 nucleotides align to TRBD2. This CDR3 has 16 amino acids. The J segment lost 5 bases and the V segment lost 5 bases, leaving 11 bases of the junction unmatched. Germline values: CDR1 SEHNR, CDR2 FQNEAQ (reference sequence). The CDR3 protein is CASSPPIASGSETQYF. The DNA for the CDR3 is TGTGCCAGCAGCCCACCGATAGCTAGCGGGAGCGAGACCCAGTACTTC.

The chain links TRBV11-2 to TRBJ2-2, with TRBD2 matching over 9 bases. The germline CDR1 and CDR2 sequences are SGHAT and FQNNGV. The CDR3 sequence is 17 residues long. Losses at the gene ends were 5 bases for V and 6 bases for J; bases not matched to a gene: 13. CDR3 sequence: CASSRDIAGVGAGELFF. Here the CDR3 DNA reads TGTGCCAGCAGCCGGGATATAGCGGGAGTCGGGGCCGGGGAGCTGTTTTTT.

This clone was found a few times. The chain employs TRBV6-1 and TRBJ2-1; 11 bases are a match to TRBD2. The CDR3 consists of 15 residues. Losses at the gene ends were 3 bases for V and 9 bases for J; bases not matched to a gene: 7. Germline V lookup: CDR1 MNHNS, CDR2 SASEGT. CDR3 loop: CASSEEIAGGSEQFF. CDR3 nucleotide sequence: TGTGCCAGCAGTGAGGAAATAGCGGGAGGGAGTGAGCAGTTCTTC.

The chain links TRBV4-3 to TRBJ2-7; TRBD2 matches 9 bases. CDR3 length: 19 amino acids. Germline V lookup: CDR1 LGHNA, CDR2 YSLEER. The junction had 13 bases not matched to a gene; V was cut back by 1 base and J by 0 bases. For the CDR3, the DNA is TGCGCCAGCAGCCAAGTAAAGGCGACTAGCGGCCTTTCCTCCTACGAGCAGTACTTC. Its translation: CASSQVKATSGLSSYEQYF.

This sequence joins TRBV2 and TRBJ1-5, with D possibly being TRBD1 (6 bases). The CDR3 spans 14 residues. Trimming pared 6 bases from V and 10 bases from J, leaving 19 bases between. Germline V gene lookup returns CDR1 SNHLY and CDR2 FYNNEI. The CDR3: CASRISGAHGPQHF. The CDR3 nucleotides are TGTGCCAGCAGGATCTCAGGGGCCCACGGCCCCCAGCATTTT.

The chain joins TRBV29-1 to TRBJ2-1; unclear D gene. V gave up 4 bases and J gave up 1 base, with 8 bases separating them. CDR3 length equals 13 residues. Germline V gene data show CDR1 as SQVTM and CDR2 as ANQGSEA. This CDR3 reads CSVVSLSYNEQFF. The CDR3 coding sequence is TGCAGCGTTGTGTCTCTGTCCTACAATGAGCAGTTCTTC.

As regards this clone: This specimen includes other DNA sequences encoding the same CDR3. This chain joins TRBV5-1 and TRBJ2-7, with TRBD2 matching 7 bases. After removal of 0 bases from V and 2 bases from J, the junction contained 5 bases not matched to a gene. The CDR3 spans 15 residues. Germline lookup yields CDR1 SGHRS and CDR2 YFSETQ. The CDR3 DNA reads as TGCGCCAGCAGCTTGGGTCTAGCGGAGACCTACGAGCAGTACTTC. This gives the protein CASSLGLAETYEQYF. Drawing the rest from reference TRBV5-1 and TRBJ2-7, the complete variable domain is KAGVTQTPRYLIKTRGQQVTLSCSPISGHRSVSWYQQTPGQGLQFLFEYFSETQRNKGNFPGRFSGRQFSNSRSEMNVSTLELGDSALYLCASSLGLAETYEQYFGPGTRLTVT.

The chain joins TRBV5-1 to TRBJ1-2, with 7 bases matching TRBD1. Unmatched junction bases numbered 9, after V lost 4 bases and J lost 3 bases. The CDR3 contains 15 residues. CDR1 and CDR2 (germline): SGHRS, YFSETQ. DNA for the CDR3: TGCGCCAGCAGCGTAACAGGGGATTGGGACTATGGCTACACCTTC. Encoded protein: CASSVTGDWDYGYTF.

The chain is built from TRBV19 and TRBJ1-1; D ambiguous. V lost 5 bases and J lost 1, with 8 bases in between. The germline V gene has CDR1 LNHDA and CDR2 SQIVND (reference sequence). The CDR3 is 13 amino acids. The CDR3 nucleotides are TGTGCCAGTAGTTTGAACAGGAACACTGAAGCTTTCTTT. Its translation is CASSLNRNTEAFF.

CDR3 sequence reads: CAIRGGLAGVGNEQFF. The CDR3 DNA sequence: TGTGCCATCAGGGGGGGACTAGCGGGAGTCGGCAATGAGCAGTTCTTC. The J gene is TRBJ2-1, the V gene TRBV10-3; 14 bases map to TRBD2. This CDR3 has 16 residues. V gave up 6 bases and J gave up 6 bases; unmatched junction bases: 7. In germline, CDR1 is ENHRY, CDR2 SYGVKD.

The chain links TRBV18 to TRBJ2-2; D unresolved. Germline lookup yields CDR1 KGHSH and CDR2 LQKENI. Trimming took off 3 bases at V and 0 bases at J, with 8 bases between the two ends. This CDR3 has 15 residues. The CDR3 DNA reads as TGTGCCAGCTCACCCCGTACACCGAACACCGGGGAGCTGTTTTTT. Translation: CASSPRTPNTGELFF. The entire variable domain, with the rest obtained from reference TRBV18 and TRBJ2-2, is as follows: NAGVMQNPRHLVRRRGQEARLRCSPMKGHSHVYWYRQLPEEGLKFMVYLQKENIIDESGMPKERFSAEFPKEGPSILRIQQVVRGDSAAYFCASSPRTPNTGELFFGEGSRLTVL.

This chain uses TRBV24-1 with TRBJ2-2; 12 bases are shared with TRBD1. Germline CDR1 reads KGHDR; CDR2 reads SFDVKD. The trim removed 2 bases at V and 3 bases at J, leaving 3 bases unmatched. The CDR3 length is 17 residues. In nucleotides, the CDR3 is TGTGCCACCAGTGATTCCGGGACAGGGGGCCACACCGGGGAGCTGTTTTTT. This gives the protein CATSDSGTGGHTGELFF.

The chain has TRBV11-2 and TRBJ1-3; possible D gene TRBD1, 5 bases. The CDR3 totals 19 residues. Between the trimmed V and J ends, which lost 2 bases and 4 bases, there was a span of 24 bases. The germline gives CDR1 SGHAT, CDR2 FQNNGV. The CDR3 DNA reads as TGTGCCAGCAGCTTAACCTCCGTGCCCCTCCCGGGGGGAGGAAACACCATATATTTT. Its translation is CASSLTSVPLPGGGNTIYF. Drawing the rest from reference TRBV11-2 and TRBJ1-3, the complete variable domain is EAGVAQSPRYKIIEKRQSVAFWCNPISGHATLYWYQQILGQGPKLLIQFQNNGVVDDSQLPKDRFSAERLKGVDSTLKIQPAKLEDSAVYLCASSLTSVPLPGGGNTIYFGEGSWLTVV.

This chain joins TRBV27 and TRBJ1-6, with 8 bases identical to TRBD1. The CDR3 is 15 residues long. The V and J ends lost 0 bases and 9 bases, in that order; junction bases with no gene match: 4. The V gene's germline CDR1 is MNHEY and CDR2 SMNVEV (reference sequence). CDR3 residues: CASSLSRTGSSPLHF. CDR3 nucleotides: TGTGCCAGCAGTTTATCCCGGACAGGGTCTTCACCCCTCCACTTT.

In this sample, this clone turned up a few times. At the DNA level, this CDR3 is encoded by other sequences in the same sample as well. This chain uses TRBV5-1 with TRBJ1-1, with D possibly being TRBD1 (5 bases). The CDR3 is 14 residues long. V lost 2 bases and J 2 bases, leaving 10 bases between the germline ends. The germline gives CDR1 SGHRS, CDR2 YFSETQ. The CDR3 reads CASSLGAVNTEAFF. In nucleotides, the CDR3 is TGCGCCAGCAGCTTAGGGGCAGTTAACACTGAAGCTTTCTTT. Full variable domain (remainder filled in from reference TRBV5-1 and TRBJ1-1): KAGVTQTPRYLIKTRGQQVTLSCSPISGHRSVSWYQQTPGQGLQFLFEYFSETQRNKGNFPGRFSGRQFSNSRSEMNVSTLELGDSALYLCASSLGAVNTEAFFGQGTRLTVV.

The V and J genes are TRBV27 and TRBJ1-2, with D perhaps TRBD1 (6 bases). The V end lost 2 bases, the J end lost 7 bases, and 17 bases lay between the germline ends. This CDR3 has 15 amino acids. Germline CDR1 is MNHEY and CDR2 is SMNVEV (reference sequence). The CDR3 protein is CASSLGTRGVFGYTF. DNA of the CDR3: TGTGCCAGCAGTTTAGGAACCAGGGGTGTTTTTGGCTACACCTTC.

The chain recombines TRBV5-1 with TRBJ1-2; D not certain. This CDR3 has 15 amino acids. Trimming pared 0 bases from V and 5 bases from J, leaving 14 bases between. Germline loops: CDR1 SGHRS, CDR2 YFSETQ. The chain's CDR3 is CASSLERQASYGYTF. The CDR3 nucleotides are TGCGCCAGCAGCTTGGAACGGCAGGCCTCGTATGGCTACACCTTC. Supplemented by reference TRBV5-1 and TRBJ1-2, the full variable domain reads KAGVTQTPRYLIKTRGQQVTLSCSPISGHRSVSWYQQTPGQGLQFLFEYFSETQRNKGNFPGRFSGRQFSNSRSEMNVSTLELGDSALYLCASSLERQASYGYTFGSGTRLTVV.

The chain employs TRBV7-8 and TRBJ1-6; 8 nucleotides align to TRBD1. CDR1 is SGHVS and CDR2 is FQNEAQ in the germline V gene. The CDR3 extends over 15 amino acids. Trimming cost V 2 bases and J 12 bases; bases outside gene matches: 9. The CDR3 loop reads CASSLSGSGGEPLHF. The CDR3, as DNA: TGTGCCAGCAGCTTAAGTGGCTCAGGGGGCGAACCCCTCCACTTT.

This clone occurred once. This chain links TRBV2 with TRBJ1-4; D not resolved. The CDR3 loop spans 13 amino acids. V was clipped by 3 bases and J by 2 bases, with 4 bases between them. Germline loops: CDR1 SNHLY, CDR2 FYNNEI. The CDR3 reads CASSDYTNEKLFF. In DNA form, the CDR3 reads TGTGCCAGCAGTGACTATACTAATGAAAAACTGTTTTTT.

V and J are TRBV6-5 and TRBJ1-1; 7 bases agree with TRBD1. Germline loops: CDR1 MNHEY, CDR2 SVGAGI. CDR3 size: 14 residues. V shed 0 bases and J 4 bases; nucleotides not matched to a gene: 2. As DNA, the CDR3 is TGTGCCAGCAGTTACTCAGGGGGCACCACTGAAGCTTTCTTT. This translates into CASSYSGGTTEAFF.

This chain joins TRBV15 and TRBJ1-5; D call uncertain. Germline V lookup: CDR1 LNHNV, CDR2 YYDKDF (reference sequence). The CDR3 covers 15 residues. V gave up 0 bases and J gave up 4 bases, with 10 bases separating them. CDR3 sequence: CATSREGLWNQPQHF. Written as DNA, the CDR3 is TGTGCCACCAGCAGAGAGGGCTTGTGGAATCAGCCCCAGCATTTT.

The chain is built from TRBV6-2 or TRBV6-3 and TRBJ2-2; the D gene is possibly TRBD1 (5 bases). The V end lost 5 bases, the J end lost 6 bases, and 10 bases lay between the germline ends. CDR1 MNHEY and CDR2 SVGEGT come from the germline V gene. This CDR3 contains 13 residues. CDR3 DNA sequence: TGTGCCAGCAGTACCCAGGGATCCGGGGAGCTGTTTTTT. Its protein is CASSTQGSGELFF.